What follows are 21 T cell receptor beta chains derived from one specimen sequenced in a study of OX40 agonist ivuxolimab in advanced cancers. Repertoires were generated with immunoSEQ multiplex PCR, while TCRdb's copy carries only in-frame clones and drops some. Found here are approximately 52,000 clones, roughly four fifths of them singletons; the top ten hold less than 5%. This specimen consisted of CD4+ or CD8+ T cells sorted from blood, obtained in a trial of the OX40 agonist ivuxolimab. The receptors shown here come from an adult with an advanced solid tumor such as melanoma, head and neck, liver or kidney cancer.

This clone was detected once. V and J are TRBV6-6 and TRBJ1-4; D may be TRBD1 (5 bases). The CDR3 length is 13 residues. Per germline, CDR1 MNHNY and CDR2 SVGAGI (reference sequence). Trimming removed 6 bases at V and 6 bases at J, with 11 bases between. CDR3 amino acids: CASRAGTHEKLFF. The DNA of the CDR3 is TGTGCCAGCAGGGCCGGGACCCATGAAAAACTGTTTTTT.

This clone has just one count. The chain employs TRBV30 and TRBJ2-3; perhaps TRBD1 as D (5 bases). Germline-derived CDR1 and CDR2 are GTSNPN and SVGIG (reference sequence). The CDR3 has 13 amino acids. V was clipped by 1 base and J by 3 bases, with 8 bases between them. For the CDR3, the DNA is TGTGCCTGGAGTGAGGGGCTAACAGATACGCAGTATTTT. Amino acids: CAWSEGLTDTQYF.

The chain links TRBV7-8 to TRBJ1-5, with TRBD1 matching 10 bases. Germline V CDR1 and CDR2: SGHVS, FQNEAQ. The CDR3 runs 17 residues. With 4 bases clipped from V and 1 base from J, the junction kept 7 bases outside the gene matches. The CDR3 spells CASSSRQGALSNQPQHF. For the CDR3, the DNA is TGTGCCAGCAGCTCCAGACAGGGGGCCCTCAGCAATCAGCCCCAGCATTTT.

In DNA, the CDR3 is TGTGCCAGCAGTCGTGGGAACCAAAGGGATGAGCAGTTCTTC. The encoded protein is CASSRGNQRDEQFF. This chain joins TRBV28 and TRBJ2-1, with D uncertain. This CDR3 has 14 residues. Germline-derived CDR1 and CDR2 are MDHEN and SYDVKM. Trimming took off 5 bases at V and 8 bases at J, with 16 bases between the two ends.

The chain uses TRBV6-5 and TRBJ2-7; D could derive from TRBD1 or TRBD2 (6 bases each). This CDR3 contains 16 residues. Deletions cut 2 bases from V and 0 bases from J, with 14 bases between. In germline, CDR1 is MNHEY, CDR2 SVGAGI. The CDR3 is CASSYGWGASSYEQYF. The CDR3 nucleotides read TGTGCCAGCAGTTACGGCTGGGGGGCCAGCTCCTACGAGCAGTACTTC.

The V and J genes are TRBV5-1 and TRBJ2-7; TRBD1 agrees at 9 bases. V shed 4 bases, J shed 4 bases, and the junction held 6 bases outside the gene matches. The CDR3 consists of 14 residues. CDR1 and CDR2 (germline): SGHRS, YFSETQ. This CDR3 reads CASSLTGGYYEQYF. The CDR3 DNA follows: TGCGCCAGCAGCCTGACAGGGGGTTATTACGAGCAGTACTTC.

This chain connects TRBV7-9 to TRBJ2-3; weak D call: TRBD1 (6 bases). This CDR3 is built from 15 residues. The V end was cut by 2 bases, the J end by 3 bases, with 12 bases between. CDR1 SEHNR and CDR2 FQNEAQ come from the germline V gene (reference sequence). CDR3 sequence (DNA): TGTGCCAGCAGCTTATACAGGGCCCCTACAGATACGCAGTATTTT. As protein: CASSLYRAPTDTQYF.

This clone was detected once. The chain has TRBV6-5 and TRBJ1-5; D is possibly TRBD1 (5 bases). Germline V lookup: CDR1 MNHEY, CDR2 SVGAGI. This CDR3 comprises 13 residues. Trimming removed 8 bases at V and 3 bases at J, with 11 bases between. The CDR3 DNA reads as TGTGCCAGCCGGGGAGGGGTCAATCAGCCCCAGCATTTT. Protein sequence: CASRGGVNQPQHF.

CDR3 residues: CASSPPGPAREQYF. The CDR3 DNA reads TGCGCCAGCAGCCCACCGGGCCCTGCGAGAGAGCAGTACTTC. The rearrangement links TRBV5-1 to TRBJ2-7; D is unclear. V was cut by 4 bases and J by 7 bases, with 18 bases left in between. This CDR3 contains 14 residues. From germline, CDR1 is SGHRS and CDR2 YFSETQ.

CDR3 sequence (DNA): TGTGCCAGCAGTTTTCGCTGGACTAGCGGGGCCTCCTACAATGAGCAGTTCTTC. Its translation: CASSFRWTSGASYNEQFF. The rearrangement joins TRBV27 to TRBJ2-1, with 12 bases that match TRBD2. Germline V gives CDR1 MNHEY, CDR2 SMNVEV (reference sequence). This CDR3 has 18 residues. Germline trimming cut 3 bases from V and 0 bases from J; bases unmatched to any gene: 6.

The chain has TRBV5-1 and TRBJ2-5; D not resolved. CDR1 is SGHRS, CDR2 YFSETQ, per germline. The CDR3 loop spans 11 amino acids. V lost 0 bases and J 4 bases, leaving 1 base between the germline ends. The CDR3 protein is CASSLAETQYF. In DNA, the CDR3 is TGCGCCAGCAGCTTGGCAGAGACCCAGTACTTC.

The chain carries TRBV19 and TRBJ2-5; 7 bases align to TRBD2. Germline V gives CDR1 LNHDA, CDR2 SQIVND (reference sequence). The V gene end was trimmed by 3 bases and the J gene end by 5 bases; junction bases not matched to a gene: 6. There are 14 residues in the CDR3. CDR3 bases: TGTGCCAGTAGTATTGGGAGGGTTGAGGAGACCCAGTACTTC. Its translation: CASSIGRVEETQYF.

The chain combines TRBV25-1 with TRBJ1-6; maybe TRBD1 (5 bases). This CDR3 is built from 15 residues. Trimming cost V 5 bases and J 7 bases, with 15 bases left between them. Germline V gives CDR1 MGHDK, CDR2 SYGVNS. DNA for the CDR3: TGTGCCAGCAGTTTAACAGGTTTGGGGAATTCACCCCTCCACTTT. Residues: CASSLTGLGNSPLHF.

The rearrangement uses TRBV28 and TRBJ2-7; 10 nucleotides line up with TRBD1. The V gene's germline CDR1 is MDHEN and CDR2 SYDVKM. There are 14 residues in the CDR3. Trimming took 9 bases from V and 1 from J; bases not matched to a gene: 6. The CDR3 nucleotides are TGTGCCAGTGTTCCGGGACAGGGGTCCTACGAGCAGTACTTC. It translates to CASVPGQGSYEQYF.

The V call is TRBV19, the J call TRBJ2-1, with a weak D call TRBD1 (6 bases). V was pared by 5 bases and J by 0 bases, with 11 bases between. There are 15 residues in the CDR3. Germline V gives CDR1 LNHDA, CDR2 SQIVND (reference sequence). CDR3 region: CASSLHRASYNEQFF. CDR3 sequence (DNA): TGTGCCAGTAGTCTCCACAGGGCCTCCTACAATGAGCAGTTCTTC.

J is TRBJ1-5 and V is TRBV7-2; D ambiguous. This CDR3 comprises 14 residues. V was shortened by 1 base and J by 5 bases, with 9 bases between the two germline ends. From germline, CDR1 is SGHTA and CDR2 FQGNSA. The CDR3 loop is CASSLGRGYQPQHF. For the CDR3, the DNA is TGTGCCAGCAGCTTAGGTCGCGGGTATCAGCCCCAGCATTTT.

The CDR3: CASNTGLYYGYTF. As DNA, the CDR3 is TGTGCCAGCAATACAGGACTATACTATGGCTACACCTTC. The V gene is TRBV28, the J gene TRBJ1-2; D perhaps matches TRBD1 (5 bases). The CDR3 is 13 amino acids. V shed 7 bases and J shed 3 bases, with 12 bases lying between them. Germline lookup yields CDR1 MDHEN and CDR2 SYDVKM.

J is TRBJ2-2 and V is TRBV6-5; possible D gene TRBD1, 5 bases. V was shortened by 6 bases and J by 7 bases, with 15 bases between the two germline ends. The CDR3 contains 14 residues. The germline CDR1 and CDR2 sequences are MNHEY and SVGAGI. The DNA for the CDR3 is TGTGCCAGCAGGCTTGACAGTAGACACGGGGAGCTGTTTTTT. This gives the protein CASRLDSRHGELFF.

The chain links TRBV4-3 to TRBJ1-5; no definite D call. The germline V gene encodes CDR1 LGHNA and CDR2 YSLEER. Between the trimmed V and J ends, which lost 0 bases and 6 bases, there was a span of 6 bases. The CDR3 runs to 13 residues. CDR3 residues: CASSQEIGQPQHF. DNA of the CDR3: TGCGCCAGCAGCCAAGAAATCGGTCAGCCCCAGCATTTT.

The chain links TRBV19 to TRBJ1-1; weak D call: TRBD1 (5 bases). The CDR3 contains 14 residues. Per germline, CDR1 LNHDA and CDR2 SQIVND (reference sequence). Trimming took 6 bases from V and 1 from J, leaving 12 bases between them. The CDR3 bases are TGTGCCAGTAGGCAAGACAGTCAGAACACTGAAGCTTTCTTT. Translated: CASRQDSQNTEAFF.

The genes are TRBV28 and TRBJ2-2, with 10 bases matching TRBD2. Trimming at V came to 3 bases and at J to 6 bases, leaving 10 bases not matched to a gene. The CDR3 loop spans 17 amino acids. In germline, CDR1 is MDHEN, CDR2 SYDVKM. As DNA, the CDR3 is TGTGCCAGCAGTTTCCTAGCGGGGGTTCGAGACGCCGGGGAGCTGTTTTTT. Translating gives CASSFLAGVRDAGELFF.